This T cell receptor (beta chain) appears in the sequencing data of a study of siplizumab effects on memory and regulatory T cells. Study-wide results and limits: Naive T cells were seemingly more diverse than memory cells, and major contributions to the alloresponse seemed to be made by them. Researchers did not confirm the suppressive function of proliferating Tregs from siplizumab cultures.

A remark on this clone: Its target is unknown.

Repertoires were generated with immunoSEQ multiplex PCR, while TCRdb's copy carries only in-frame clones and drops some. The data show more than 60,000 clones, 93% seen once. This CDR3 is built from 16 residues. V shed 4 bases and J 2 bases; nucleotides not matched to a gene: 10. Germline lookup yields CDR1 LNHDA and CDR2 SQIVND (reference sequence). Sequencing input: CD8+ T cells sorted from blood. The receptor was isolated from a human donor in good health. V usage is TRBV19 and J usage is TRBJ2-7, with 8 bases fitting TRBD1. The CDR3 nucleotides read TGTGCCAGTAGTAGATATCCGGGACAGGACGCCTACGAGCAGTACTTC. Translation gives CASSRYPGQDAYEQYF.